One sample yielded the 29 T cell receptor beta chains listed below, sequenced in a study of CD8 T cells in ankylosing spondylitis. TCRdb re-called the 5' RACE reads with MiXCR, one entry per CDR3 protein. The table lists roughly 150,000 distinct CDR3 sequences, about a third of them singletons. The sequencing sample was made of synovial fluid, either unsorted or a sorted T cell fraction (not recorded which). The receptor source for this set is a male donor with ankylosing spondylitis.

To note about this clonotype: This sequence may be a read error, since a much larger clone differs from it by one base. CDR3 region: CASSFGGLRGQPQHF. CDR3 coding DNA: TGTGCCAGCAGCTTCGGGGGTCTCAGGGGTCAGCCCCAGCATTTT. V and J are TRBV7-2 and TRBJ1-5; tentative D call: TRBD1 (6 bases). Looked up from germline, CDR1 is SGHTA and CDR2 is FQGNSA. The length of the CDR3 is 15 residues. Trimming removed 3 bases at V and 6 bases at J, with 15 bases between.

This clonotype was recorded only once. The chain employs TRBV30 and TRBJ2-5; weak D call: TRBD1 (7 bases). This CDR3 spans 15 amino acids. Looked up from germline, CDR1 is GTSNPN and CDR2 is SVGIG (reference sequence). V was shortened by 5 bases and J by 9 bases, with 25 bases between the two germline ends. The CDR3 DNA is TGTGCCTGGCTCGGGACAGCCCACGGGGAGGAGGCCCAGTACTTC. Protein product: CAWLGTAHGEEAQYF. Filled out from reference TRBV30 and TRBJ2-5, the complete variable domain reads SQTIHQWPATLVQPVGSPLSLECTVEGTSNPNLYWYRQAAGRGLQLLFYSVGIGQISSEVPQNLSASRPQDRQFILSSKKLLLSDSGFYLCAWLGTAHGEEAQYFGPGTRLLVL.

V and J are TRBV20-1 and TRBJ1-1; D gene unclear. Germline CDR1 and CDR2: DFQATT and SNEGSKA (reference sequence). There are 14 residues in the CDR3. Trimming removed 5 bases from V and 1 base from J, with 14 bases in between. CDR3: CSAGVSGTNTEAFF. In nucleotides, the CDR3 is TGCAGTGCTGGGGTCTCGGGTACGAACACTGAAGCTTTCTTT.

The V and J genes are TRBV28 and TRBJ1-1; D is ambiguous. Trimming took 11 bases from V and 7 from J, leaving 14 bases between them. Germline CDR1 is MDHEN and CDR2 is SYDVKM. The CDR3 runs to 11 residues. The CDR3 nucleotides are TGTGCCTCCTGGAAGGGCTATGAAGCTTTCTTT. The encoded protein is CASWKGYEAFF. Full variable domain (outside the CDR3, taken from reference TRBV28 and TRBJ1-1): DVKVTQSSRYLVKRTGEKVFLECVQDMDHENMFWYRQDPGLGLRLIYFSYDVKMKEKGDIPEGYSVSREKKERFSLILESASTNQTSMYLCASWKGYEAFFGQGTRLTVV.

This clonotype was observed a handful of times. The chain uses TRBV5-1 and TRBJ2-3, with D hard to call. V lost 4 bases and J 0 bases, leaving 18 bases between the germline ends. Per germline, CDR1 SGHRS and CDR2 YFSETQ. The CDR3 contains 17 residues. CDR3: CASSRAIVGTSTDTQYF. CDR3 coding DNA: TGCGCCAGCAGCCGAGCGATCGTGGGTACTAGCACAGATACGCAGTATTTT.

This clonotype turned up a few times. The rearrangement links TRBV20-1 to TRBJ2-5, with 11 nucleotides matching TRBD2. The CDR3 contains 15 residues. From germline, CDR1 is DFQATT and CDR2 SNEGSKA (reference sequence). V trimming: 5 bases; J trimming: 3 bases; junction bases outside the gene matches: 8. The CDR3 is CSAERGTSGKETQYF. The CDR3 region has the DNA TGCAGTGCTGAACGTGGGACTAGCGGCAAAGAGACCCAGTACTTC.

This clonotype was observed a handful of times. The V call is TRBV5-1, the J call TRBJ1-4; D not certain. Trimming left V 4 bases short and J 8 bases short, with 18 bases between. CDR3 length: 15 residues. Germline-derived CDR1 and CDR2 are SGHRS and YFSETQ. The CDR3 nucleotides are TGCGCCAGCAGCCCCCGCCCGGGGAATGGCGAAAAACTGTTTTTT. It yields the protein CASSPRPGNGEKLFF.

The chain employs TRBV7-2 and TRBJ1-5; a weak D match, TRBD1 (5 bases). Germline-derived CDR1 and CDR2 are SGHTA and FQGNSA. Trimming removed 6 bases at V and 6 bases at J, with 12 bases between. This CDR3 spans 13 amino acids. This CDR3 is CASRIGHTQPQHF. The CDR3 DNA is TGTGCCAGCAGGATCGGACATACTCAGCCCCAGCATTTT.

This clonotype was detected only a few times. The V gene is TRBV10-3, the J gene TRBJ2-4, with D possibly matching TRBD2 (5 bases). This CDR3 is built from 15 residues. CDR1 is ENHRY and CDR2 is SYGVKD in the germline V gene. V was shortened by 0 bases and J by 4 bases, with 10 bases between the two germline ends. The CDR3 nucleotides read TGTGCCATCAGTGAGTCGAGGGAGAGGAAAAACATTCAGTACTTC. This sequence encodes CAISESRERKNIQYF.

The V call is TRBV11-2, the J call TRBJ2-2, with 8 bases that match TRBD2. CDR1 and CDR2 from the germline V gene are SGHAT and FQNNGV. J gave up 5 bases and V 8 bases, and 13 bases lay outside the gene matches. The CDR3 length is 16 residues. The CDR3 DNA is TGTGCCAGCTCGACGTCGCTAGCGGGCGGAACCGGGGAGCTGTTTTTT. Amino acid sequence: CASSTSLAGGTGELFF.

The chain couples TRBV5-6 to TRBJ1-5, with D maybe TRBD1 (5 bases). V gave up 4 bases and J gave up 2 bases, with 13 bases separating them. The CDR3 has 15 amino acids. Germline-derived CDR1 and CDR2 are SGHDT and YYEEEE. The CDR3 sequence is CASSHWTTGNQPQHF. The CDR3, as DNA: TGTGCCAGCAGCCATTGGACAACGGGCAATCAGCCCCAGCATTTT.

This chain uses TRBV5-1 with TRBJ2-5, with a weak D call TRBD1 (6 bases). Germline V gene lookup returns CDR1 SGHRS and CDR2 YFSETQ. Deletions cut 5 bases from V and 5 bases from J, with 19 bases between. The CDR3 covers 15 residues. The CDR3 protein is CASSPNQGKGETQYF. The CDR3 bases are TGCGCCAGCAGTCCCAACCAGGGGAAGGGCGAGACCCAGTACTTC.

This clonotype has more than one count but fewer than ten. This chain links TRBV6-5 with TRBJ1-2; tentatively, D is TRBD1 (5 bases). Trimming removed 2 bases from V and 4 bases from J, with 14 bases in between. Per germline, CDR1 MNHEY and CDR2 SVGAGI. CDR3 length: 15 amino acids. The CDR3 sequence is CASSYAWQGTYGYTF. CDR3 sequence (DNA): TGTGCCAGCAGTTACGCGTGGCAAGGGACCTATGGCTACACCTTC.

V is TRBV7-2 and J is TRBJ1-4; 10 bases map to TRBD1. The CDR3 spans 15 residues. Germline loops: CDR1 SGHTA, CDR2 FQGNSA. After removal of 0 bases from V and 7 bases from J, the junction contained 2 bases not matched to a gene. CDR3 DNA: TGTGCCAGCAGCTTAGCCCGGGACAGGGGTGAAAAACTGTTTTTT. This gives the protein CASSLARDRGEKLFF. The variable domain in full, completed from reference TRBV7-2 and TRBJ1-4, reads GAGVSQSPSNKVTEKGKDVELRCDPISGHTALYWYRQSLGQGLEFLIYFQGNSAPDKSGLPSDRFSAERTGGSVSTLTIQRTQQEDSAVYLCASSLARDRGEKLFFGSGTQLSVL.

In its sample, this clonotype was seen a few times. In nucleotides, the CDR3 is TGTGCCAGCAGTTACTCGACAAGGGGCGCTGGGATCTATGGCTACACCTTC. Translation: CASSYSTRGAGIYGYTF. The genes are TRBV6-2 or TRBV6-3 and TRBJ1-2, with a weak D call TRBD1 (5 bases). V gave up 0 bases and J gave up 4 bases, with 18 bases separating them. From germline, CDR1 is MNHEY and CDR2 SVGEGT. CDR3 length equals 17 residues.

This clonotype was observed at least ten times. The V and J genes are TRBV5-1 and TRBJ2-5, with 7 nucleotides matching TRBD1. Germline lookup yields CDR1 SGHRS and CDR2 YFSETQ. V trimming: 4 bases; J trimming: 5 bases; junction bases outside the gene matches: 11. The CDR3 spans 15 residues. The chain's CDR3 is CASSKQTGNGETQYF. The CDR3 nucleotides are TGCGCCAGCAGCAAACAGACAGGGAATGGGGAGACCCAGTACTTC.

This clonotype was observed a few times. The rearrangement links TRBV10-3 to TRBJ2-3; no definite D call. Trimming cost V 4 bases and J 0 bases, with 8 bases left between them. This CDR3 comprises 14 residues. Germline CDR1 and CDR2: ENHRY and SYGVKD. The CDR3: CAISGEPSTDTQYF. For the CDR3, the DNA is TGTGCCATCAGTGGAGAACCTAGCACAGATACGCAGTATTTT.

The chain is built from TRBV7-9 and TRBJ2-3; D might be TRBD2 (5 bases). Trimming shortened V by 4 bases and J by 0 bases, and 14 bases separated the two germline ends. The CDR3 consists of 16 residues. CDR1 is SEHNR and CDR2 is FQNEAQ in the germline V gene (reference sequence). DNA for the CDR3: TGTGCCAGCAGCTCCTCGGACTGGAGAAGCACAGATACGCAGTATTTT. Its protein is CASSSSDWRSTDTQYF.

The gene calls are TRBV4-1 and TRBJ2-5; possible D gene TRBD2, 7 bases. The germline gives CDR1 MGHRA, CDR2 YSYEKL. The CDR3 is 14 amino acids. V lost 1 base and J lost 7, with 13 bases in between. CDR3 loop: CASSQGRGLGTQYF. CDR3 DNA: TGCGCCAGCAGCCAAGGGCGGGGGCTGGGGACCCAGTACTTC.

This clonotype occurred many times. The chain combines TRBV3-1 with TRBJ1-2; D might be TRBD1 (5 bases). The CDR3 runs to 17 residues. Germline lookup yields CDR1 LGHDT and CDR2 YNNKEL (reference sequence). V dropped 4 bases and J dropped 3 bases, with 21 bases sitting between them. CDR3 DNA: TGTGCCAGCAGCCTTCCGGGCTCCGGTGCGGGGGACTATGGCTACACCTTC. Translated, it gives CASSLPGSGAGDYGYTF.

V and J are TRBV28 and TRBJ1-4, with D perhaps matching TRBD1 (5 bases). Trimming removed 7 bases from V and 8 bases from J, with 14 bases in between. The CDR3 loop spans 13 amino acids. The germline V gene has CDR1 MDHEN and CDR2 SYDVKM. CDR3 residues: CASKRTLAEKLFF. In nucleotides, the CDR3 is TGTGCCAGCAAACGGACACTCGCCGAAAAACTGTTTTTT.

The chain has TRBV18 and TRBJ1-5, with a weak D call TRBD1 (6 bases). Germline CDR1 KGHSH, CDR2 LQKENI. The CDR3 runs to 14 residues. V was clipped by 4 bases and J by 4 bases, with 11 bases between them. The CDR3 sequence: CASSLDSKNQPQHF. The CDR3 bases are TGTGCCAGCTCACTGGACAGCAAGAATCAGCCCCAGCATTTT.

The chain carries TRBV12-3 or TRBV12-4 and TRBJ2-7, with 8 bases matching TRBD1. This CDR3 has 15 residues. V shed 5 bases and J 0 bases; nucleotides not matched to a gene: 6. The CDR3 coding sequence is TGTGCCAGCAGTCCGACAGGGGACACCTCCTACGAGCAGTACTTC. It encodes CASSPTGDTSYEQYF.

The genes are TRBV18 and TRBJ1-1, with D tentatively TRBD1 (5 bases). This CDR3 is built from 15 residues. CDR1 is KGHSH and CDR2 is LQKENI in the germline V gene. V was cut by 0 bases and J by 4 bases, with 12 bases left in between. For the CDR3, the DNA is TGTGCCAGCTCACCACCTACGGGGGTTGGCACTGAAGCTTTCTTT. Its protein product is CASSPPTGVGTEAFF.

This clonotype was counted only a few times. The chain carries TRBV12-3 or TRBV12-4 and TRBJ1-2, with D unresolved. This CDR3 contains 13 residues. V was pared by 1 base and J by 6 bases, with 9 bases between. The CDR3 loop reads CASSLGPGHGYTF. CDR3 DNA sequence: TGTGCCAGCAGTTTAGGGCCTGGCCATGGCTACACCTTC.

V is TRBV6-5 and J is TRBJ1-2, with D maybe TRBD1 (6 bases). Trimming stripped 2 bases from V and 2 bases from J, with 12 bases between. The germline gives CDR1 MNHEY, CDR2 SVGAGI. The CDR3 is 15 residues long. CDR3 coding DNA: TGTGCCAGCAGTTACAAACCCGGACAGAACTATGGCTACACCTTC. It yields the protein CASSYKPGQNYGYTF.

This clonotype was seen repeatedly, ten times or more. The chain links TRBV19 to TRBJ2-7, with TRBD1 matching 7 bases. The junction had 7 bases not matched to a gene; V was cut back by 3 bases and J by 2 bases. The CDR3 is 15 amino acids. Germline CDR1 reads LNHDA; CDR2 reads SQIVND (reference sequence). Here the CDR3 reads CASSIGTGETYEQYF. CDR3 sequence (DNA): TGTGCCAGTAGTATTGGAACAGGGGAGACCTACGAGCAGTACTTC.

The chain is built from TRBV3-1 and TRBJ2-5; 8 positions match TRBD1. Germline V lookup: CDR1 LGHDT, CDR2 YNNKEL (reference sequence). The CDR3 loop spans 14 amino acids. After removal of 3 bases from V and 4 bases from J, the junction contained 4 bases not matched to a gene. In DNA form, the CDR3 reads TGTGCCAGCAGCCAGACAGGGGAGCGAGAGACCCAGTACTTC. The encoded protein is CASSQTGERETQYF.

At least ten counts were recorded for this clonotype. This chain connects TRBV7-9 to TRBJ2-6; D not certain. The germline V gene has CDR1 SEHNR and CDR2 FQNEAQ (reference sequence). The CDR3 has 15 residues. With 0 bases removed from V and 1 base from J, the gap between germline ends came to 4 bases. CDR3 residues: CASSLAVSGANVLTF. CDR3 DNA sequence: TGTGCCAGCAGCTTAGCGGTTTCTGGGGCCAACGTCCTGACTTTC.